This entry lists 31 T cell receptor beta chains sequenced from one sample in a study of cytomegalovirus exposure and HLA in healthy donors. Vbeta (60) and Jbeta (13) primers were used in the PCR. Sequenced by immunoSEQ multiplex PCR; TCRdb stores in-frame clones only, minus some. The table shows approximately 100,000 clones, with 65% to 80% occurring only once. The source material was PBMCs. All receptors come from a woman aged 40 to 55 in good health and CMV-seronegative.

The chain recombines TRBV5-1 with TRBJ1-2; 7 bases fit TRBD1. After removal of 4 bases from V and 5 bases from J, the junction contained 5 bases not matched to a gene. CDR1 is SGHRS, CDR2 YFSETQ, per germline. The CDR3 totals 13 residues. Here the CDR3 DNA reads TGCGCCAGCAGCACAGGGACAGCTTATGGCTACACCTTC. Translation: CASSTGTAYGYTF.

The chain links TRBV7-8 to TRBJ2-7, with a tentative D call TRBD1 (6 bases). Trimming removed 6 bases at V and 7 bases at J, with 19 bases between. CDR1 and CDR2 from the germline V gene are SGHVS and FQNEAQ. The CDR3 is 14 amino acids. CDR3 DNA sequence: TGTGCCAGCAGAGCCCAGGGGAACCCCTGGGAGCAGTACTTC. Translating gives CASRAQGNPWEQYF.

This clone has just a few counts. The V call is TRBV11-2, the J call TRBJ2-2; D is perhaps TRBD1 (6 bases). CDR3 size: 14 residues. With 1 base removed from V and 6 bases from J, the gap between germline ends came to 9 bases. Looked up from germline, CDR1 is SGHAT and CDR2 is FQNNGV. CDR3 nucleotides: TGTGCCAGCAGCTTAGTAGGGGGAGCCGGGGAGCTGTTTTTT. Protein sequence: CASSLVGGAGELFF.

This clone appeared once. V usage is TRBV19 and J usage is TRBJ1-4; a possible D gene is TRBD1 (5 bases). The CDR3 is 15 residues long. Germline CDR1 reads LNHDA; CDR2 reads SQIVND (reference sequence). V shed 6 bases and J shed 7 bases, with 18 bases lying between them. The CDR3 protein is CASSPTEGFFEKLFF. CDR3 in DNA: TGTGCCAGTAGCCCTACGGAGGGGTTTTTTGAAAAACTGTTTTTT.

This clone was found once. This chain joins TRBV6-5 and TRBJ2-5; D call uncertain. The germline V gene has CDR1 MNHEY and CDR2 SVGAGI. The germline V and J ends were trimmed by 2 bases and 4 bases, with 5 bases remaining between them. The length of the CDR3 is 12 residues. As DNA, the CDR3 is TGTGCCAGCAGTTACCCGGGAGAGACCCAGTACTTC. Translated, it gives CASSYPGETQYF.

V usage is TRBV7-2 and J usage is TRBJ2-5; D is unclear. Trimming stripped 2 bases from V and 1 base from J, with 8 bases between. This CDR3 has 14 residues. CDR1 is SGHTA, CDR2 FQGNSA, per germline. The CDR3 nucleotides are TGTGCCAGCAGCTTAAGCATTTTCCAAGAGACCCAGTACTTC. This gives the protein CASSLSIFQETQYF.

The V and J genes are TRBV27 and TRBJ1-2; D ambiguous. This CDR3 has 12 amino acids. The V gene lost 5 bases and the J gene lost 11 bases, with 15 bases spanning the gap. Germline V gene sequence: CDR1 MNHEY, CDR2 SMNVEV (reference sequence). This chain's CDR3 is CASSPGLPPYTF. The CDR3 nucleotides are TGTGCCAGCAGTCCAGGACTCCCACCTTACACCTTC.

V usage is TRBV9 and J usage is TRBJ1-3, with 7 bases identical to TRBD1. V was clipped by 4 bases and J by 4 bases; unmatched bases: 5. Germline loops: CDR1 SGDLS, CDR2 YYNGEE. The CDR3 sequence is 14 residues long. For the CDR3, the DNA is TGTGCCAGCAGCTCACTGACAGGGGGAAACACCATATATTTT. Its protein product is CASSSLTGGNTIYF.

The CDR3 coding sequence is TGTGCCAGCAGTGTGCTTAGCTCCTACAATGAGCAGTTCTTC. This sequence encodes CASSVLSSYNEQFF. The chain has TRBV2 and TRBJ2-1; D gene uncertain. Germline CDR1 reads SNHLY; CDR2 reads FYNNEI. The CDR3 is made up of 14 amino acids. Trimming pared 4 bases from V and 0 bases from J, leaving 7 bases between.

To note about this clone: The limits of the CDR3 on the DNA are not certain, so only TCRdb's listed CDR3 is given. CDR3 loop: CASSSVGQGAKGVMVGQYF. The V and J genes are TRBV12-1 and TRBJ2-7; the table calls TRBD1, which could not be checked here. TRBV12-1 is an annotated pseudogene. 19 amino acids form the CDR3, both terminal residues included.

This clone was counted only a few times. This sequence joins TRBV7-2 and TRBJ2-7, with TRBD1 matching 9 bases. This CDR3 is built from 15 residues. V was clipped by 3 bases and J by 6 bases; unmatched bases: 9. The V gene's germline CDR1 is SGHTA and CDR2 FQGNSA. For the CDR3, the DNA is TGTGCCAGCAGCTTGATACAGGGGGCGCGCCCCGAGCAGTACTTC. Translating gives CASSLIQGARPEQYF.

DNA for the CDR3: TGTGCCAGCAGCCTCCGGGACAGTTTGGGAAACACCATATATTTT. Protein sequence: CASSLRDSLGNTIYF. The chain recombines TRBV7-9 with TRBJ1-3; 7 bases match TRBD1. CDR3 length equals 15 residues. Germline V gene data show CDR1 as SEHNR and CDR2 as FQNEAQ (reference sequence). Trimming took 5 bases from V and 4 from J; bases not matched to a gene: 8. Variable domain in full (rest from reference TRBV7-9 and TRBJ1-3): DTGVSQNPRHKITKRGQNVTFRCDPISEHNRLYWYRQTLGQGPEFLTYFQNEAQLEKSRLLSDRFSAERPKGSFSTLEIQRTEQGDSAMYLCASSLRDSLGNTIYFGEGSWLTVV.

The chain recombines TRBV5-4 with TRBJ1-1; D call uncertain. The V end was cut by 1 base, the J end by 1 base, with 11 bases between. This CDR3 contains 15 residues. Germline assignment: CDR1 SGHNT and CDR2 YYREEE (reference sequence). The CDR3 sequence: CASSLLGEWNTEAFF. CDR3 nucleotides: TGTGCCAGCAGCTTGCTTGGAGAGTGGAACACTGAAGCTTTCTTT.

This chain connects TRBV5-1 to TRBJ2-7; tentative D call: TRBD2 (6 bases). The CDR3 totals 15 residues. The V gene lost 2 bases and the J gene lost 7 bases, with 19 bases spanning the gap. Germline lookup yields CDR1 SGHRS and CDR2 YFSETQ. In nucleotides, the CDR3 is TGCGCCAGCAGCTTCACATTTGATGGGGCGGGGGAGCAGTACTTC. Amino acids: CASSFTFDGAGEQYF.

The CDR3, as DNA: TGCGCCAGCAGCTTGGTGGGTTCGGGCAGGGCAGGAGAGACCCAGTACTTC. Protein sequence: CASSLVGSGRAGETQYF. The genes are TRBV5-1 and TRBJ2-5, with D maybe TRBD1 (5 bases). V dropped 0 bases and J dropped 4 bases, with 19 bases sitting between them. The CDR3 contains 17 residues. Germline CDR1 reads SGHRS; CDR2 reads YFSETQ.

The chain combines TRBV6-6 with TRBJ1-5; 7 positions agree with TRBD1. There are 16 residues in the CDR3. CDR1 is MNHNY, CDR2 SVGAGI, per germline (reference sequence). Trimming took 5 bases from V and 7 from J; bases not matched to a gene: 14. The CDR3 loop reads CASSLFPGQLNQPQHF. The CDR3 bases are TGTGCCAGCAGTCTATTCCCGGGACAGTTAAACCAGCCCCAGCATTTT.

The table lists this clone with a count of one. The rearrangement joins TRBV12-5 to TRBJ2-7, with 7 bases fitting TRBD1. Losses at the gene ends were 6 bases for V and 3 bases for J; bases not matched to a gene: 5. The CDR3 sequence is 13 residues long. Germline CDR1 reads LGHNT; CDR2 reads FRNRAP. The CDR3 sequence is CASGQGQNYEQYF. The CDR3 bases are TGTGCTAGTGGGCAGGGACAGAACTACGAGCAGTACTTC.

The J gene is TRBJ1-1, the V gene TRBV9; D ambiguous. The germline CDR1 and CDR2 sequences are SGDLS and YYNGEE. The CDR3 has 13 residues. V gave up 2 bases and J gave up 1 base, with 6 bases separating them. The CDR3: CASSVTPNTEAFF. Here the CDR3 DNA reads TGTGCCAGCAGCGTTACACCGAACACTGAAGCTTTCTTT.

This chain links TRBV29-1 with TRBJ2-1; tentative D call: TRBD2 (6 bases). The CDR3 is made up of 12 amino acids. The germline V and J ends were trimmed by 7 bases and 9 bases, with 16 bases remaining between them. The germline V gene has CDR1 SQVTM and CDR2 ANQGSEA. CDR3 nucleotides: TGCAGCGCCGGACTAATAAAGGGTGAGCAGTTCTTC. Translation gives CSAGLIKGEQFF.

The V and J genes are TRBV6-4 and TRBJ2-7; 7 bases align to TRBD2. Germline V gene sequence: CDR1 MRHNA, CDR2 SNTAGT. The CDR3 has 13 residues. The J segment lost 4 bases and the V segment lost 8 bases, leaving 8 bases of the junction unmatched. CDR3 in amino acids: CASPGRERYEQYF. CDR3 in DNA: TGTGCCAGCCCTGGGCGGGAGAGGTACGAGCAGTACTTC.

This CDR3 reads CASSPGTSGRYEQYF. For the CDR3, the DNA is TGTGCCAGCAGTCCCGGGACTAGCGGGAGGTACGAGCAGTACTTC. The V call is TRBV6-7, the J call TRBJ2-7; 15 nucleotides match TRBD2. TRBV6-7 is given ORF status, its function remaining uncertain. V trimming: 5 bases; J trimming: 4 bases; junction bases outside the gene matches: 3. This CDR3 spans 15 amino acids.

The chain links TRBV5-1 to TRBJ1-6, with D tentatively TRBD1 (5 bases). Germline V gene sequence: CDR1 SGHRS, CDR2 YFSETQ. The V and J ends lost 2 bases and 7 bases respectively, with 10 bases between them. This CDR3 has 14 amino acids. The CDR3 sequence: CASSLAHRNSPLHF. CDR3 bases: TGCGCCAGCAGCTTAGCCCACAGGAATTCACCCCTCCACTTT.

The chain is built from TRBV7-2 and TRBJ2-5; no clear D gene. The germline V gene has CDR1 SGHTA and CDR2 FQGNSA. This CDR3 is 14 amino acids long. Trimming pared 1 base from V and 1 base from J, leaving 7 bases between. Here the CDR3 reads CASSLGVIQETQYF. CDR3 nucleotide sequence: TGTGCCAGCAGCTTAGGAGTTATCCAAGAGACCCAGTACTTC.

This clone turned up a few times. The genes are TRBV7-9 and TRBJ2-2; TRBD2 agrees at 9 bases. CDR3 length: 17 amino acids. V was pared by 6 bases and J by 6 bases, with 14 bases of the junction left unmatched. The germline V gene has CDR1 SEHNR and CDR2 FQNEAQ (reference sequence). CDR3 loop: CASRSVLAGRIPGELFF. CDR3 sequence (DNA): TGTGCCAGCAGATCTGTTCTAGCGGGGAGAATACCCGGGGAGCTGTTTTTT.

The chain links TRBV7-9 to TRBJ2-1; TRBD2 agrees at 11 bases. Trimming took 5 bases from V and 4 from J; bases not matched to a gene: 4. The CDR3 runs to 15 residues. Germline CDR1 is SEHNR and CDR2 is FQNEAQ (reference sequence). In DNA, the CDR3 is TGTGCCAGCAGCCCACTAGCGGGAGAGTACAATGAGCAGTTCTTC. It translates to CASSPLAGEYNEQFF.

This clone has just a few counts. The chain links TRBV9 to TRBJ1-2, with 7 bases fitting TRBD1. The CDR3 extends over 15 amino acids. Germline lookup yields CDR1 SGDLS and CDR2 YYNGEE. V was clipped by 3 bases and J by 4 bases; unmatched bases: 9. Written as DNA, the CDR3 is TGTGCCAGCAGCGCGGGGGGGACAGTTTCCTATGGCTACACCTTC. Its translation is CASSAGGTVSYGYTF.

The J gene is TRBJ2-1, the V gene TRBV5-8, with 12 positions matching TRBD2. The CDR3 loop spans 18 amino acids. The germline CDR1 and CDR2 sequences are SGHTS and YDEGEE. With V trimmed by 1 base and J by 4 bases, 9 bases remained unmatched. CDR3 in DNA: TGTGCCAGCAGCTTGCACCTGACTAGCGGGGGTGTATACAATGAGCAGTTCTTC. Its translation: CASSLHLTSGGVYNEQFF.

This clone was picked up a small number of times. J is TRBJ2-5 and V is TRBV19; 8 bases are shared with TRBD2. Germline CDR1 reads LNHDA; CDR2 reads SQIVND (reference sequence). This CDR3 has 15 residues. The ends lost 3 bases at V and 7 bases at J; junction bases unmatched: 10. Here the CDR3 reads CASSMRERGRGTQYF. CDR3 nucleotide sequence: TGTGCCAGTAGTATGAGGGAGCGGGGGCGGGGGACCCAGTACTTC.

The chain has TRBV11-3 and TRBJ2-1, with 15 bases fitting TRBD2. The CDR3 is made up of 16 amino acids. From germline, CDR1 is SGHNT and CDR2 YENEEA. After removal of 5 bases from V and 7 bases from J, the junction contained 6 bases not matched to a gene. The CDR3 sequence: CASSKGLAGGLNEQFF. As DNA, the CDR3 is TGTGCCAGCAGCAAGGGACTAGCGGGAGGTCTGAATGAGCAGTTCTTC.

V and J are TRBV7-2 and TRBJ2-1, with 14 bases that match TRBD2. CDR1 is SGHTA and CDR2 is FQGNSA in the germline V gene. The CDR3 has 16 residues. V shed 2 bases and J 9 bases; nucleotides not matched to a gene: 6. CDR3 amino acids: CASSLMGTSGSGEQFF. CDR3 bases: TGTGCCAGCAGCTTAATGGGGACTAGCGGGAGTGGTGAGCAGTTCTTC.

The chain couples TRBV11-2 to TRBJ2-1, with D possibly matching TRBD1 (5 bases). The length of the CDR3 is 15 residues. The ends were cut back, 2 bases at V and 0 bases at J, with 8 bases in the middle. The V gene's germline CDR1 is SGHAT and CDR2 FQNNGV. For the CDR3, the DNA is TGTGCCAGCAGCTTATACAGGAGCTCCTACAATGAGCAGTTCTTC. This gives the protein CASSLYRSSYNEQFF. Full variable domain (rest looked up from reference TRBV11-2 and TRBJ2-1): EAGVAQSPRYKIIEKRQSVAFWCNPISGHATLYWYQQILGQGPKLLIQFQNNGVVDDSQLPKDRFSAERLKGVDSTLKIQPAKLEDSAVYLCASSLYRSSYNEQFFGPGTRLTVL.